This T cell receptor (beta chain) originates from a study of T cell repertoires in ileal Crohn's disease. Patients were adults with ileal or ileocolonic Crohn's disease needing resection. Trimming removed 6 bases from V and 7 bases from J, with 15 bases in between. CDR1 is MGHDK and CDR2 is SYGVNS in the germline V gene. The CDR3 sequence is 14 residues long. Assay used: immunoSEQ multiplex PCR; TCRdb lists only in-frame clones, some missing. The data hold around 8,200 clones, with around 77% observed a single time. Source material: ileal tissue. The chain carries TRBV25-1 and TRBJ1-4; D perhaps matches TRBD1 (5 bases). This sequence originates from an adult with Crohn's disease. CDR3 residues: CASRPRAKGEKLFF. The CDR3, as DNA: TGTGCCAGCAGGCCCAGGGCGAAGGGTGAAAAACTGTTTTTT.